The rows below give T cell receptor beta chains drawn from one sample of a study of blood T cell repertoires in COVID-19. Using immunoSEQ multiplex PCR, the repertoire was profiled, and TCRdb retains in-frame clones only, with some absent. This table holds 300,000 or so clones, 89% found once. Sequencing was carried out using peripheral blood. Receptors were obtained from a man between 18 and 35 years old who had recovered from COVID-19. CDR3s include the opening cysteine and the closing phenylalanine or tryptophan. Fields, in order: J gene, clone size, V gene, D gene, CDR3 protein, CDR3 DNA. A D gene is named only where the DNA matches it firmly. Clone size is not always given. Where it is, it says once, few, many or a class for expanded clones.

TRBJ2-5 | - | TRBV6-2/TRBV6-3 | TRBD2 | CASSQPGLAGALQETQYF | TGTGCCAGCAGCCAACCGGGACTAGCGGGGGCCTTACAAGAGACCCAGTACTTC
TRBJ1-6 | once | TRBV6-5 | TRBD1 | CASSYSRGLYGSPLHF | TGTGCCAGCAGTTATTCCAGGGGGCTATATGGATCACCCCTCCACTTT
TRBJ2-1 | once | TRBV29-1 | TRBD2 | CSVVASGEQFF | TGCAGCGTTGTGGCTAGCGGGGAGCAGTTCTTC
TRBJ2-7 | few | TRBV2 | TRBD2 | CASSGELAKQYF | TGTGCCAGCAGTGGGGAACTAGCGAAGCAGTACTTC
TRBJ2-5 | - | TRBV27 | TRBD2 | CASSLSWREGLETQYF | TGTGCCAGCAGTTTATCGTGGCGGGAGGGCCTAGAGACCCAGTACTTC
TRBJ1-5 | - | TRBV2 | - | CASSPLQPNQPQHF | TGTGCCAGCAGTCCCCTACAGCCAAATCAGCCCCAGCATTTT
TRBJ2-5 | - | TRBV10-3 | TRBD1 | CAISRTGQETQYF | TGTGCCATCAGCCGGACAGGTCAAGAGACCCAGTACTTC
TRBJ2-1 | - | TRBV6-4 | - | CASSDQGTFVDEQFF | TGTGCCAGCAGTGACCAGGGCACGTTTGTTGATGAGCAGTTCTTC
TRBJ2-2 | - | TRBV2 | - | CASRRTAINTGELFF | TGTGCCAGCAGGAGGACAGCTATTAACACCGGGGAGCTGTTTTTT
TRBJ2-7 | - | TRBV7-3 | - | CASSLMGWQGDEQYF | TGTGCCAGCAGCTTAATGGGGTGGCAGGGCGACGAGCAGTACTTC
TRBJ1-2 | once | TRBV6-6 | - | CASSYGGAGYGYTF | TGTGCCAGCAGCTACGGGGGGGCTGGCTATGGCTACACCTTC
TRBJ1-4 | - | TRBV5-1 | - | CASGEQGGEKLFF | TGCGCCAGCGGGGAACAGGGTGGGGAAAAACTGTTTTTT
TRBJ1-2 | - | TRBV5-4 | - | CASSFSISGGNYGYTF | TGTGCCAGCAGCTTTAGTATTAGCGGGGGCAACTATGGCTACACCTTC
TRBJ1-3 | - | TRBV5-4 | - | CASRLGGGNTIYF | TGTGCCAGCAGATTGGGAGGAGGAAACACCATATATTTT
TRBJ1-1 | - | TRBV6-5 | TRBD1 | CASSYGTGVNTEAFF | TGTGCCAGCAGTTATGGGACAGGAGTGAACACTGAAGCTTTCTTT
TRBJ2-7 | - | TRBV11-2 | TRBD2 | CASSPGTSLPYEQYF | TGTGCCAGCAGCCCAGGGACTAGTCTTCCCTACGAGCAGTACTTC